This TCR beta chain was captured in a study of blood T cells in healthy people across ages. This clonotype was seen ten or more times. Sample-barcoded 5' priming and a J-beta primer mix drove a second PCR of roughly 6 to 12 cycles. Each sample yielded at least 2.5 million CDR3-containing paired-end reads. TCRdb re-called the 5' RACE reads with MiXCR, one entry per CDR3 protein. This sample has around 670,000 distinct CDR3 sequences, with about 28% found just once. The CDR3 extends over 17 amino acids. CDR1 is SGHVS, CDR2 FQNEAQ, per germline. J was trimmed by 0 bases and V by 5 bases; bases with no gene match: 6.

V and J are TRBV7-8 and TRBJ1-6; TRBD1 aligns across 8 bases. This sequence originates from a woman at least 80 years old in good health. The sample comprised blood. The CDR3 reads CASSGIDRGSYNSPLHF. Here the CDR3 DNA reads TGTGCCAGCAGCGGGATCGACAGGGGCTCCTATAATTCACCCCTCCACTTT.